These T cell receptor beta chains were read from a single sample in a study of molecular identifiers for immune sequencing clone quantification. Each CDR3 protein is one row after TCRdb ran MiXCR on the PCR reads. This table holds some 320,000 distinct CDR3 sequences, around 21% found once. The sequencing sample was made of naive CD8+ T cells from blood, with Jurkat cell RNA spiked in. Receptors originate from a human donor in good health. Some libraries in this study had Jurkat cell RNA spiked in. CDR3s include the opening cysteine and the closing phenylalanine or tryptophan. The D gene is left open where the match is weak. Rows give clone size only sometimes, using once, few, many, or a class for an expanded clone.

>TRBV27|.|.|TRBJ1-2
CASSLGGSGYTF
TGTGCCAGCAGTTTAGGGGGGTCTGGCTACACCTTC
>TRBV11-2|many|.|TRBJ2-7
CASSLDPTGPEQYF
TGTGCCAGCAGCTTAGATCCGACGGGACCTGAGCAGTACTTC
>TRBV7-9|few|TRBD2|TRBJ2-3
CASSLGAGAEDTQYF
TGTGCCAGCAGCTTAGGTGCGGGAGCGGAAGATACGCAGTATTTT
>TRBV5-1|few|TRBD2|TRBJ2-5
CASSLPIAGMLEETQYF
TGCGCCAGCAGCTTGCCCATAGCGGGAATGTTGGAGGAGACCCAGTACTTC
>TRBV27|.|TRBD2|TRBJ2-7
CASSDGGGNSYEQYF
TGTGCCAGCAGTGACGGGGGGGGAAACTCCTACGAGCAGTACTTC
>TRBV6-7|few|.|TRBJ2-7
CASSRLDTSYEQYF
TGTGCCAGCAGTCGACTCGACACTTCCTACGAGCAGTACTTC
>TRBV28|few|TRBD2|TRBJ2-3
CASSLLLAGVTDTQYF
TGTGCCAGCAGTTTATTGCTAGCGGGAGTAACAGATACGCAGTATTTT
>TRBV6-2/TRBV6-3|few|TRBD1|TRBJ1-4
CASSYSQGAISEKLFF
TGTGCCAGCAGTTACTCACAGGGGGCAATTAGTGAAAAACTGTTTTTT
>TRBV5-1|many|.|TRBJ1-3
CASSPEPNSGNTIYF
TGCGCCAGCAGCCCGGAACCTAACTCTGGAAACACCATATATTTT
>TRBV7-9|few|.|TRBJ2-1
CASSSRRNNLRTWDEQFF
TGTGCCAGCAGTTCCCGCCGGAATAACCTTCGTACCTGGGATGAGCAGTTCTTC
>TRBV7-6|few|TRBD2|TRBJ2-1
CASSISGVFDEQFF
TGTGCCAGCAGCATTAGCGGGGTATTCGATGAGCAGTTCTTC
>TRBV5-6|many|.|TRBJ2-7
CASSLQSYEQYF
TGTGCCAGCAGCCTACAGTCCTACGAGCAGTACTTC
>TRBV20-1|many|.|TRBJ2-3
CSARDRDGADTQYF
TGCAGTGCTAGAGATCGGGATGGCGCAGATACGCAGTATTTT
>TRBV4-1|few|.|TRBJ2-7
CASSPGPLFYEQYF
TGCGCCAGCAGCCCGGGACCGCTTTTCTACGAGCAGTACTTC
>TRBV20-1|many|.|TRBJ2-7
CSARDIWSEQYF
TGCAGTGCTAGAGATATTTGGAGTGAGCAGTACTTC
>TRBV28|few|.|TRBJ1-5
CASSLSLTGYQPQHF
TGTGCCAGCAGTTTATCCTTAACAGGGTATCAGCCCCAGCATTTT
>TRBV5-5|many|TRBD1|TRBJ2-3
CASSLAYTGTGVTDTQYF
TGTGCCAGCAGCTTGGCCTACACCGGGACAGGAGTCACAGATACGCAGTATTTT
>TRBV4-1|many|.|TRBJ2-7
CASSQGPGASYEQYF
TGCGCCAGCAGCCAAGGGCCGGGGGCTTCCTACGAGCAGTACTTC
>TRBV4-3|.|.|TRBJ2-1
CASSQDSTVYNEQSF
TGCGCCAGCAGCCAAGATTCGACAGTTTACAATGAGCAGTCCTTC
>TRBV14|.|.|TRBJ2-1
CASSQAAAWDGQFF
TGTGCCAGCAGCCAAGCGGCGGCGTGGGATGGGCAGTTCTTC
>TRBV19|few|TRBD1|TRBJ2-7
CASSGTGRLHEQYF
TGTGCCAGTAGTGGGACAGGTCGGCTCCACGAGCAGTACTTC
>TRBV3-1|few|TRBD2|TRBJ2-7
CASSQDEGLAGNEQYF
TGTGCCAGCAGCCAAGATGAAGGACTAGCGGGAAACGAGCAGTACTTC
>TRBV5-1|.|TRBD2|TRBJ2-1
CASSLYAGGYNEQFF
TGCGCCAGCAGCTTGTATGCGGGGGGGTACAATGAGCAGTTCTTC
>TRBV7-9|few|.|TRBJ2-6
CASSFTEGANVLTF
TGTGCCAGCAGCTTTACAGAGGGGGCCAACGTCCTGACTTTC
>TRBV7-9|.|.|TRBJ2-1
CASRAVGPPNNEQFF
TGTGCCAGCAGGGCCGTGGGACCGCCGAACAATGAGCAGTTCTTC
>TRBV6-5|many|TRBD1|TRBJ1-6
CASSYSKGRGSSYNSPLHF
TGTGCCAGCAGTTACTCGAAGGGCAGGGGGTCCTCCTATAATTCACCCCTCCACTTT
>TRBV29-1|.|TRBD1|TRBJ1-1
CSVGDRGRRNTVAFF
TGCAGCGTCGGAGACAGGGGGCGGAGGAACACTGTAGCTTTCTTT
>TRBV2|many|TRBD1|TRBJ2-7
CASSFSPGTGYEQYF
TGTGCCAGCAGTTTTTCGCCCGGGACAGGCTACGAGCAGTACTTC
>TRBV6-2/TRBV6-3|many|TRBD2|TRBJ2-1
CASSYWAAGDEQFF
TGTGCCAGCAGTTACTGGGCAGCGGGAGATGAGCAGTTCTTC
>TRBV20-1|many|TRBD1|TRBJ2-7
CSAKTGVAYEQYF
TGCAGTGCCAAGACAGGGGTGGCGTACGAGCAGTACTTC
>TRBV10-2|.|.|TRBJ1-6
CASSDDAPVRSPLHF
TGCGCCAGCAGTGATGACGCTCCAGTTCGGTCACCCCTCCACTTT
>TRBV6-2/TRBV6-3|many|.|TRBJ2-3
CASSEYLDTQYF
TGTGCCAGCAGCGAATATCTTGATACGCAGTATTTT
>TRBV4-1|many|.|TRBJ1-5
CASSQITGQPQHF
TGCGCCAGCAGCCAAATCACAGGGCAGCCCCAGCATTTT
>TRBV5-3|.|TRBD1|TRBJ2-3
CASRPPGQRNTDTQYF
TGTGCCAGCAGACCCCCGGGACAGAGAAACACAGATACGCAGTATTTT
>TRBV29-1|many|TRBD1|TRBJ2-3
CSVEYRGRSDTQYF
TGCAGCGTTGAGTACAGGGGGCGTTCAGATACGCAGTATTTT
>TRBV28|.|TRBD1|TRBJ2-7
CASGRDSEYEQYF
TGTGCCAGCGGAAGGGACAGCGAATACGAGCAGTACTTC
>TRBV12-5|many|.|TRBJ1-5
CASGAGTPSNQPQHF
TGTGCTAGTGGTGCCGGGACTCCTAGCAATCAGCCCCAGCATTTT
>TRBV7-3|many|.|TRBJ2-3
CASSLNEAVGDTQYF
TGTGCCAGCAGCTTAAACGAGGCAGTGGGAGATACGCAGTATTTT
>TRBV7-2|many|.|TRBJ1-6
CASSLVAGNLNSPLHF
TGTGCCAGCAGCTTAGTCGCCGGAAACCTTAATTCACCCCTCCACTTT
>TRBV4-3|few|.|TRBJ2-5
CASSQDRSVQETQYF
TGCGCCAGCAGCCAAGATAGATCGGTCCAAGAGACCCAGTACTTC
>TRBV2|many|TRBD1|TRBJ2-7
CASTFAADRGPEQYF
TGTGCCAGCACCTTCGCAGCGGACAGGGGTCCCGAGCAGTACTTC
>TRBV4-3|few|TRBD1|TRBJ2-7
CASSQGTGSWEQYF
TGCGCCAGCAGCCAAGGGACAGGGTCGTGGGAGCAGTACTTC
>TRBV18|.|TRBD1|TRBJ2-5
CASSSRDRGLETQYF
TGTGCCAGCTCATCCCGGGACAGGGGGCTAGAGACCCAGTACTTC